This TCR beta chain came from a study of blood T cell repertoires in COVID-19 (TCRdb year 2020). For context, the study as a whole: The collaborator samples originated in the United States, Italy and Spain and spanned the acute and convalescent phases of COVID-19. The material from the prospective study consisted of cDNA or gDNA derived from T cells, B-cell-depleted T cells, or PBMCs. Deeply sampled blood TCRbeta repertoires from subjects exposed to, actively infected with, or recovered from COVID-19 were included in the dataset. The repertoires were made available in a free public database intended to serve as a resource for research on the immune response to SARS-CoV-2. The samples were drawn from the first 160 participants of the ongoing ImmuneRACE study and from over a thousand subjects provided by 6 global collaborators. Sample metadata almost always included a de-identified subject ID, COVID-19 status, age in years and sex. Where HLA class I and class II types were available, the types were taken from metadata supplied by the sample provider, not from assay-based typing. Points the paper makes about the study in general: Clinical and demographic metadata were provided uncurated, with the amount varying by source and participant.

Comment on this clone: Its antigen has not been determined. Base quality data are lacking; no much larger clone is found one base away.

V is shortened by 4 bases, J by 1 base, and the region joining them spans 8 bases. Sequences MNHEY (CDR1) and SVGAGI (CDR2) are obtained from the germline V gene. Its CDR3 holds 15 amino acids, cysteine through phenylalanine. The retained sequence is limited to the CDR3, 45 bases, with the frame set at the first base. Collaborating institutions collected whole blood in K2EDTA tubes following their own protocols. For TCRbeta analysis, collaborators shipped samples in one of three forms: frozen whole blood, isolated PBMCs, or DNA extracted from either of those sample types. The immunoSEQ Assay, a bias-controlled multiplex PCR, was used to amplify TCRbeta CDR3 regions from genomic DNA. Turning to the authors' computational methods: Within the assay, amplification of reference gene primers was used to estimate how many nucleated cells each sample contained. To quantify the absolute abundance of each unique TCRbeta CDR3 rearrangement, sequence reads were collapsed and filtered. Productive Simpson clonality was computed per sample as the square root of Simpson's diversity index over productive rearrangements. TCRdb provides this immuneACCESS table in a form limited to in-frame rearrangements. Some clones are lacking; in checked studies, under half of them reflect an unresolved V gene, and why the rest are absent is not known. The DNA gave D and trimming, while V, J and clone size come from that table. The sample profile shows around 260,000 clones; over 75% of them were found once. Roughly 14% of the sample is held by the ten biggest clonotypes.

Sample: peripheral blood. The chain links TRBV6-5 with TRBJ2-6, and the D gene may be TRBD1, 5 bases matching. This TCR was sampled from a human donor in a cohort sampled during active COVID-19. The CDR3: CASSSQGSGANVLTF. The DNA sequence follows: TGTGCCAGCAGTTCCCAGGGATCTGGGGCCAACGTCCTGACTTTC.